A single sample is the source of the 8 T cell receptor beta chains below, sequenced in a study of CXCR3-negative and CXCR3-positive naive CD8 T cells (dated by TCRdb to between 2018 and 2020). These receptors' antigens are unknown. The instrument given in TCRdb is NextSeq 550. The Human TCR Profiling Kit (MiLaboratory) was used to make UMI-labeled 5' RACE TRB cDNA libraries. TCRdb reprocessed the reads and assigns one entry to each CDR3 protein sequence, leaving out DNA. The sample's records list approximately 100,000 distinct CDR3 sequences. Of the sample, approximately 0.36% falls within the top ten clones. Study-wide conclusions, independent of this receptor: TRB CDR3s from CXCR3-positive naive cells showed higher hydrophobicity (lower Kidera factor 4), lower energy, and higher strength and volume indices than CXCR3-negative naive cells.

Material for sequencing was naive CXCR3+ CD8+ T cells from blood. The sample's cell subset or site label, decoded: CD45RO-CCR7+CD27+CD95- naive CD8+ T cells expressing CXCR3 (TNR3+). The receptors were gathered from a human donor in good health. Some clones in this sample may be carry-over from other donors' samples.

This chain joins TRBV19 and TRBJ2-3; absent DNA, TCRdb's TRBD1 call cannot be checked. The CDR3 is made up of 17 amino acids. Germline CDR1 is LNHDA and CDR2 is SQIVND (reference sequence). The CDR3 sequence is CASSYSGTGGPTDTQYF.

The rearrangement joins TRBV29-1 to TRBJ2-2; TCRdb picks TRBD2, but there is no DNA to check that call. CDR1 and CDR2 from the germline V gene are SQVTM and ANQGSEA. The CDR3 has 16 amino acids. CDR3 in amino acids: CSVEGLAGVSTGELFF.

The chain links TRBV28 to TRBJ2-1; the TCRdb call, TRBD2, lacks DNA for checking. CDR1 is MDHEN and CDR2 is SYDVKM in the germline V gene. The CDR3 has 15 residues. CDR3 sequence reads: CASSPTRGVYNEQFF.

The chain carries TRBV25-1 and TRBJ1-1; absent DNA, TCRdb's TRBD1 call cannot be checked. CDR1 is MGHDK, CDR2 SYGVNS, per germline. The CDR3 runs to 16 residues. CDR3 in amino acids: CASSEYIGTTGSEAFF. Drawing the rest from reference TRBV25-1 and TRBJ1-1, the complete variable domain is EADIYQTPRYLVIGTGKKITLECSQTMGHDKMYWYQQDPGMELHLIHYSYGVNSTEKGDLSSESTVSRIRTEHFPLTLESARPSHTSQYLCASSEYIGTTGSEAFFGQGTRLTVV.

This sequence joins TRBV7-9 and TRBJ2-1; as DNA is missing, the TRBD1 call by TCRdb cannot be tested. This CDR3 is built from 17 residues. Germline V gene sequence: CDR1 SEHNR, CDR2 FQNEAQ (reference sequence). The CDR3 here is CASSPPDREVSYNEQFF.

The V gene is TRBV25-1, the J gene TRBJ1-1. The CDR3 has 16 residues. Germline CDR1 MGHDK, CDR2 SYGVNS. The CDR3 sequence: CASSESPHHLNTEAFF.

J is TRBJ2-5 and V is TRBV7-9; TCRdb's D call of TRBD1 is untestable without DNA. The CDR3 loop spans 13 amino acids. Germline CDR1 SEHNR, CDR2 FQNEAQ (reference sequence). The CDR3 sequence: CASSDTGVETQYF.

CDR3 sequence: CSASRGAGSGANVLTF. The chain combines TRBV20-1 with TRBJ2-6; as DNA is missing, the TRBD1 call by TCRdb cannot be tested. The CDR3 length is 16 residues. CDR1 and CDR2 from the germline V gene are DFQATT and SNEGSKA (reference sequence).